The 20 T cell receptor beta chains below were found in one sample sequenced in a study of neurological immune-mediated disorders. Stated time point: technical triplicate 1. TCRdb fed the 5' RACE reads into MiXCR, producing one record per CDR3 protein. The repertoire holds roughly 38,000 distinct CDR3 sequences, with 11% as singletons. Sequenced input: PBMCs. These receptors originate from a man aged 55 to 70 with HTLV-1-associated myelopathy (HAM/TSP).

This clonotype was detected many times. The rearrangement joins TRBV3-1 to TRBJ1-1; the D is unclear. The V gene lost 1 base and the J gene lost 5 bases, with 17 bases spanning the gap. The CDR3 totals 16 residues. The germline V gene encodes CDR1 LGHDT and CDR2 YNNKEL (reference sequence). For the CDR3, the DNA is TGTGCCAGCAGCCAAGTAAGGTCACTAAGCGGAACTGAAGCTTTCTTT. As protein: CASSQVRSLSGTEAFF.

This clonotype was counted many times. The chain combines TRBV29-1 with TRBJ2-5; no firm D call. This CDR3 contains 12 residues. CDR1 is SQVTM and CDR2 is ANQGSEA in the germline V gene. Trimming pared 2 bases from V and 1 base from J, leaving 5 bases between. Here the CDR3 reads CSVEYAQETQYF. Written as DNA, the CDR3 is TGCAGCGTTGAATATGCCCAAGAGACCCAGTACTTC.

This clonotype was detected ten times or more. This chain uses TRBV20-1 with TRBJ1-1, with D possibly TRBD1 on 6 matching bases. The CDR3 totals 14 residues. Germline CDR1 and CDR2: DFQATT and SNEGSKA (reference sequence). Trimming took off 3 bases at V and 5 bases at J, with 16 bases between the two ends. CDR3 residues: CSASQGGPGTEAFF. The CDR3 nucleotides are TGCAGTGCTAGCCAAGGGGGTCCGGGGACTGAAGCTTTCTTT.

This clonotype has a count of ten or more. V gene TRBV7-2 combines with J gene TRBJ1-3; perhaps TRBD1 as D (6 bases). Deletions cut 5 bases from V and 3 bases from J, with 20 bases between. Per the germline V gene, CDR1 is SGHTA and CDR2 is FQGNSA. The CDR3 spans 17 residues. CDR3 sequence: CASSTRTQGHLGNTIYF. The CDR3 DNA reads as TGTGCCAGCAGCACCCGGACCCAGGGACACCTTGGAAACACCATATATTTT.

This clonotype was recorded at least ten times. V and J are TRBV19 and TRBJ1-6; no reliable D call. V lost 6 bases and J lost 2, with 11 bases in between. Germline lookup yields CDR1 LNHDA and CDR2 SQIVND (reference sequence). The CDR3 loop spans 15 amino acids. The CDR3 region has the DNA TGTGCCAGTAGGGACGACGGGACCTATAATTCACCCCTCCACTTT. Amino acid sequence: CASRDDGTYNSPLHF.

This clonotype came up many times. The rearrangement uses TRBV14 and TRBJ2-1; D remains ambiguous. In germline, CDR1 is SGHDN, CDR2 FVKESK. The germline V and J ends were trimmed by 1 base and 15 bases, with 13 bases remaining between them. This CDR3 has 12 amino acids. CDR3 region: CASSQVGGVLFF. CDR3 in DNA: TGTGCCAGCAGCCAAGTCGGCGGAGTTCTGTTCTTC.

On this clonotype itself: A read error may explain this, as a much larger clone is one base away. The V gene is TRBV5-5, the J gene TRBJ2-7, with 8 positions matching TRBD2. This CDR3 is built from 13 residues. Germline V CDR1 and CDR2: SGHKS, YYEKEE (reference sequence). The DNA for the CDR3 is TGTGTCAGCAGCCGGACTAGCTTCTACGAGCAGTACTTC. Protein: CVSSRTSFYEQYF.

This clonotype was counted at least ten times. The V and J genes are TRBV5-1 and TRBJ1-1; weak D call: TRBD1 (6 bases). Trimming shortened V by 4 bases and J by 0 bases, and 19 bases separated the two germline ends. This CDR3 has 17 residues. Per germline, CDR1 SGHRS and CDR2 YFSETQ. DNA of the CDR3: TGCGCCAGCAGCCTGAATGGGGGCTCGGGATTGAACACTGAAGCTTTCTTT. Protein: CASSLNGGSGLNTEAFF.

This clonotype was seen many times. The chain employs TRBV11-1 and TRBJ2-2; D gene ambiguous. Trimming pared 6 bases from V and 2 bases from J, leaving 7 bases between. Looked up from germline, CDR1 is SGHAT and CDR2 is FQDESV (reference sequence). This CDR3 spans 13 amino acids. As DNA, the CDR3 is TGTGCCAGCAGGTTCGGAAACACCGGGGAGCTGTTTTTT. Its protein product is CASRFGNTGELFF.

In this sample, this clonotype turned up many times. V gene TRBV11-3 combines with J gene TRBJ2-7; weak D call: TRBD2 (5 bases). The CDR3 runs 14 residues. The V end lost 3 bases, the J end lost 6 bases, and 15 bases lay between the germline ends. Germline V gives CDR1 SGHNT, CDR2 YENEEA. CDR3: CASSLDLASSEQYF. The CDR3 DNA sequence: TGTGCCAGCAGCTTGGATCTAGCTTCGTCCGAGCAGTACTTC.

This clonotype was recorded many times. The chain links TRBV5-1 to TRBJ2-3, with D possibly matching TRBD1 (5 bases). The CDR3 sequence is 14 residues long. Germline V gene lookup returns CDR1 SGHRS and CDR2 YFSETQ. The ends were cut back, 5 bases at V and 1 base at J, with 11 bases in the middle. The CDR3 protein is CASSPAQGTDTQYF. In nucleotides, the CDR3 is TGCGCCAGCAGTCCTGCACAGGGCACAGATACGCAGTATTTT.

This clonotype was detected many times. CDR3 coding DNA: TGTGCCAGCAGCTTAGGAGGGGCAGGGTCCGAGCAGTACTTC. This codes for CASSLGGAGSEQYF. This chain links TRBV7-2 with TRBJ2-7; either TRBD1 or TRBD2 may supply D (5 bases each). The V end lost 1 base, the J end lost 6 bases, and 13 bases lay between the germline ends. The CDR3 contains 14 residues. From germline, CDR1 is SGHTA and CDR2 FQGNSA.

This clonotype has a count of ten or more. The gene calls are TRBV5-5 and TRBJ1-2, with a possible D match to TRBD1 (5 bases). The CDR3 covers 16 residues. Deletions cut 1 base from V and 0 bases from J, with 13 bases between. Germline V CDR1 and CDR2: SGHKS, YYEKEE (reference sequence). CDR3 region: CASSLRGLQANYGYTF. The CDR3 DNA sequence: TGTGCCAGCAGCTTGAGGGGCCTGCAAGCTAACTATGGCTACACCTTC. Based on the CDR3 plus reference TRBV5-5 and TRBJ1-2, the full variable domain is DAGVTQSPTHLIKTRGQQVTLRCSPISGHKSVSWYQQVLGQGPQFIFQYYEKEERGRGNFPDRFSARQFPNYSSELNVNALLLGDSALYLCASSLRGLQANYGYTFGSGTRLTVV.

This clonotype was detected many times. V gene TRBV28 combines with J gene TRBJ2-4; possible D gene TRBD1, 5 bases. Trimming stripped 1 base from V and 7 bases from J, with 14 bases between. The germline gives CDR1 MDHEN, CDR2 SYDVKM. The CDR3 is 15 amino acids. CDR3 loop: CASSLYQSRVNIQYF. The CDR3 DNA follows: TGTGCCAGCAGTTTATATCAGAGCAGGGTGAACATTCAGTACTTC.

Ten or more counts support this clonotype. This chain uses TRBV6-2 or TRBV6-3 with TRBJ2-7, with D possibly matching TRBD2 (6 bases). V lost 6 bases and J lost 7, with 19 bases in between. This CDR3 comprises 14 residues. The germline V gene encodes CDR1 MNHEY and CDR2 SVGEGT. The CDR3 reads CASSRLVLGGEQYF. For the CDR3, the DNA is TGTGCCAGCAGCCGACTAGTTCTCGGGGGAGAGCAGTACTTC.

At least ten counts were recorded for this clonotype. The chain links TRBV5-1 to TRBJ2-3; TRBD1 or TRBD2 may be the D gene (5 bases each). V was pared by 2 bases and J by 2 bases, with 9 bases between. From germline, CDR1 is SGHRS and CDR2 YFSETQ. This CDR3 is 14 amino acids long. The CDR3 loop reads CASSLGESTDTQYF. CDR3 in DNA: TGCGCCAGCAGCTTAGGGGAGTCCACAGATACGCAGTATTTT.

In its sample, this clonotype was seen many times. The V gene is TRBV20-1, the J gene TRBJ2-5; 8 bases map to TRBD2. V shed 0 bases, J shed 3 bases, and the junction held 3 bases outside the gene matches. The CDR3 extends over 14 amino acids. CDR1 and CDR2 (germline): DFQATT, SNEGSKA (reference sequence). The CDR3 region is CSAREGGRKETQYF. CDR3 DNA sequence: TGCAGTGCTAGAGAAGGCGGGAGGAAAGAGACCCAGTACTTC.

This clonotype was seen at least ten times. The V and J genes are TRBV29-1 and TRBJ2-3; 11 nucleotides agree with TRBD2. The V and J ends lost 5 bases and 4 bases, in that order; junction bases with no gene match: 5. The CDR3 sequence is 14 residues long. Germline CDR1 reads SQVTM; CDR2 reads ANQGSEA. CDR3 bases: TGCAGCGTTTCCCCTAGCGGGAGGCCAGATACGCAGTATTTT. This sequence encodes CSVSPSGRPDTQYF.

Ten or more counts support this clonotype. The rearrangement uses TRBV7-6 and TRBJ2-5, with 9 bases lining up with TRBD1. Looked up from germline, CDR1 is SGHVS and CDR2 is FNYEAQ. V dropped 0 bases and J dropped 4; count of bases not matched to a gene: 3. This CDR3 is built from 15 residues. CDR3 residues: CASSLARTGAETQYF. The CDR3 DNA reads as TGTGCCAGCAGCTTAGCCAGGACAGGGGCAGAGACCCAGTACTTC. Complete variable domain (other parts from reference TRBV7-6 and TRBJ2-5): GAGVSQSPRYKVTKRGQDVALRCDPISGHVSLYWYRQALGQGPEFLTYFNYEAQQDKSGLPNDRFSAERPEGSISTLTIQRTEQRDSAMYRCASSLARTGAETQYFGPGTRLLVL.

This clonotype was counted a single time. CDR3 coding DNA: TGTGCCAGCAGCCCTCGGGACTACGAGCAGTACTTC. Translation gives CASSPRDYEQYF. The V call is TRBV7-9, the J call TRBJ2-7; perhaps TRBD2 as D (5 bases). CDR3 size: 12 residues. V shed 5 bases and J shed 3 bases, with 8 bases lying between them. CDR1 SEHNR and CDR2 FQNEAQ come from the germline V gene (reference sequence).